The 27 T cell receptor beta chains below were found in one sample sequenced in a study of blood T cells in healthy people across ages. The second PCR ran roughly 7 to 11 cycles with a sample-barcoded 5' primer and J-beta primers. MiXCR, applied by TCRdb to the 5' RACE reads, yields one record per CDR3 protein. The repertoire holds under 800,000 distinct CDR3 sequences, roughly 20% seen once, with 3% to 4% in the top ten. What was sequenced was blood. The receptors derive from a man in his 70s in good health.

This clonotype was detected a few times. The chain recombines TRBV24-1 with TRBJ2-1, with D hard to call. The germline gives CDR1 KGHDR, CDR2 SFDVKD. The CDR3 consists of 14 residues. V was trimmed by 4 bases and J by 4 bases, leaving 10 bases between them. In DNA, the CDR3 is TGTGCCACCAGTGAGGTTGGGTCTTACAATGAGCAGTTCTTC. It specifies CATSEVGSYNEQFF.

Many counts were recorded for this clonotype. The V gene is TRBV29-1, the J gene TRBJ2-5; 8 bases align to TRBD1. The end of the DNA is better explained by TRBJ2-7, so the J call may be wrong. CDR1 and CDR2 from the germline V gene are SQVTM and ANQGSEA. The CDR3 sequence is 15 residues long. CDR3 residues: CSVEVGDRTTYEQYF. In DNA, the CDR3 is TGCAGCGTTGAAGTTGGGGACAGGACGACCTACGAGCAGTACTTC.

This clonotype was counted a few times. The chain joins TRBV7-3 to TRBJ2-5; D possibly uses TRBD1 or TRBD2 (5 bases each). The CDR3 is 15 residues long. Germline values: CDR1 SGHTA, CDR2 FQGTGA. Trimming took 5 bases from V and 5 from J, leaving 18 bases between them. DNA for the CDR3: TGTGCCAGCAGCAGGGGTTATGGGAGAGATGAGACCCAGTACTTC. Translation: CASSRGYGRDETQYF.

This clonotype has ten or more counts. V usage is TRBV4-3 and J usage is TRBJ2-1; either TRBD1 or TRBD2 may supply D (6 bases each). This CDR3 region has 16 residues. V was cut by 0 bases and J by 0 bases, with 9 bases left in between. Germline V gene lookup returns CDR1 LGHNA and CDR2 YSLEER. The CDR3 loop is CASSQDRGLSYNEQFF. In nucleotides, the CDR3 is TGCGCCAGCAGCCAAGACCGGGGGCTCTCCTACAATGAGCAGTTCTTC.

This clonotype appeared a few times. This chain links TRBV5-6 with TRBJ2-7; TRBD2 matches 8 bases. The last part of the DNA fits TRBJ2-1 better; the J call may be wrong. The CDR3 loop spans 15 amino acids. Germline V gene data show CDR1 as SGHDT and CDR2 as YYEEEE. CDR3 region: CASSLVPAGVSEQFF. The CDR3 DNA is TGTGCCAGCAGCTTGGTCCCAGCGGGAGTGTCTGAGCAGTTCTTC.

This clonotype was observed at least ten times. CDR3 DNA: TGTGCCAGCAGTTTAAGCGGGGCTAGCACAGATACGCAGTATTTT. It translates to CASSLSGASTDTQYF. J is TRBJ2-3 and V is TRBV28; TRBD2 matches 7 bases. With V trimmed by 2 bases and J by 0 bases, 2 bases remained unmatched. The V gene's germline CDR1 is MDHEN and CDR2 SYDVKM. The CDR3 extends over 15 amino acids.

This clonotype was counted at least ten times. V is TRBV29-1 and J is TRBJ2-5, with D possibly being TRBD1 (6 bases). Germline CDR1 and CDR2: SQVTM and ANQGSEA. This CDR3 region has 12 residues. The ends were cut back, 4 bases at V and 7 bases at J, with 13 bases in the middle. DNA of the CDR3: TGCAGCGTTGTTCCGCCAGGGGTGACCCAGTACTTC. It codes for CSVVPPGVTQYF.

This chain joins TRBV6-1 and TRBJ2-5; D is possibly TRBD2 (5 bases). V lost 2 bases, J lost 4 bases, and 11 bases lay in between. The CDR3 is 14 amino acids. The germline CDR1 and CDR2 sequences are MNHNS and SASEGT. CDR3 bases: TGTGCCAGCAGTGAATCTCTGGCGGGAGAGACCCAGTACTTC. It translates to CASSESLAGETQYF.

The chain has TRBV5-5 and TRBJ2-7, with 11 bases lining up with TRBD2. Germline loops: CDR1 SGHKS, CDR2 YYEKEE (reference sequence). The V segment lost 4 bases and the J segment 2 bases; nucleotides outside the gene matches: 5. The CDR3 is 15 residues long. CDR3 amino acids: CASSATSGGTYEQYF. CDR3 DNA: TGTGCCAGCAGCGCTACTAGCGGGGGTACCTACGAGCAGTACTTC.

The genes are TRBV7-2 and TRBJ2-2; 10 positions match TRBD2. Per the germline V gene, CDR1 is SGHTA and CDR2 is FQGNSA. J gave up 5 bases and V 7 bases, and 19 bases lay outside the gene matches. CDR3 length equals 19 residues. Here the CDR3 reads CASNSPRAGGPMITGELFF. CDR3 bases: TGTGCCAGCAACTCCCCTCGAGCGGGAGGGCCCATGATAACCGGGGAGCTGTTTTTT.

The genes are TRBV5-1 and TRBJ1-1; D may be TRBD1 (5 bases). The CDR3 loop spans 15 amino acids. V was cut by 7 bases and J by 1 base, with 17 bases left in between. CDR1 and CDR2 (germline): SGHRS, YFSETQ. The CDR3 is CASSSSAGKNTEAFF. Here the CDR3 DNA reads TGCGCCAGCTCCAGTTCGGCAGGGAAGAACACTGAAGCTTTCTTT.

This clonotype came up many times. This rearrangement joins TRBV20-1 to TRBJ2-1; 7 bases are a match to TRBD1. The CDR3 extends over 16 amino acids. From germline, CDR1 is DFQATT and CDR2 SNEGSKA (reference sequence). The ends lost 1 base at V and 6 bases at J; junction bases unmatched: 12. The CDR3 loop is CSARGPKKGAGNEQFF. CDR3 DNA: TGCAGTGCTAGAGGACCAAAAAAGGGGGCGGGCAATGAGCAGTTCTTC.

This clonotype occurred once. The CDR3 bases are TGTGCCAGCAGTTTATCCGGGTTGAGGACTGAAGCTTTCTTT. It yields the protein CASSLSGLRTEAFF. This rearrangement joins TRBV27 to TRBJ1-1; D remains unclear. The CDR3 has 14 amino acids. V lost 0 bases and J lost 5, with 10 bases in between. Germline V gene sequence: CDR1 MNHEY, CDR2 SMNVEV (reference sequence).

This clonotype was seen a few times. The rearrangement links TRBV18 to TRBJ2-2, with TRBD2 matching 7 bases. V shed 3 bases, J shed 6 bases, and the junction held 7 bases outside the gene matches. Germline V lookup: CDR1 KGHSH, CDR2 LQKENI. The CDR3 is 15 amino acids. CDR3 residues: CASSPLREEAGELFF. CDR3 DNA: TGTGCCAGCTCACCCCTTCGGGAGGAGGCCGGGGAGCTGTTTTTT.

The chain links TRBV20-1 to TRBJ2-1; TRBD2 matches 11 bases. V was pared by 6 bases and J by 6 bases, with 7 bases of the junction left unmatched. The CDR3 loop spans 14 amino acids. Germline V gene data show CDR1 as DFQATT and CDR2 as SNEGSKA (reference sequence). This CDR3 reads CSATGTSGPNEQFF. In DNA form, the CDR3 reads TGCAGTGCCACCGGGACTAGCGGCCCCAATGAGCAGTTCTTC.

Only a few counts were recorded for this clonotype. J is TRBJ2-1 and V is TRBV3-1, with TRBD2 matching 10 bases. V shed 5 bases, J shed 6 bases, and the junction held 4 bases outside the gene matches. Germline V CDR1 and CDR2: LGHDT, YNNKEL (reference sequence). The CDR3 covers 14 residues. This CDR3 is CASSSSGSSNEQFF. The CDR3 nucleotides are TGTGCCAGCAGCTCTAGCGGGAGTTCCAATGAGCAGTTCTTC.

In DNA form, the CDR3 reads TGCAGTGCTGGCCGTGTTTCTGAAGCTTTCTTT. Its protein product is CSAGRVSEAFF. The chain is built from TRBV20-1 and TRBJ1-1; D remains unclear. V lost 5 bases and J 6 bases, leaving 10 bases between the germline ends. The CDR3 consists of 11 residues. Germline lookup yields CDR1 DFQATT and CDR2 SNEGSKA (reference sequence).

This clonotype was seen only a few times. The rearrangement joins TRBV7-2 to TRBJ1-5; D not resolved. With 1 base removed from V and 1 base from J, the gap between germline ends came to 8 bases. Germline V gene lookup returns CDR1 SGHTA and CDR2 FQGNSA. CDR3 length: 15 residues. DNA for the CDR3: TGTGCCAGCAGCTTAGAAGTAATGAGCAATCAGCCCCAGCATTTT. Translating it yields CASSLEVMSNQPQHF.

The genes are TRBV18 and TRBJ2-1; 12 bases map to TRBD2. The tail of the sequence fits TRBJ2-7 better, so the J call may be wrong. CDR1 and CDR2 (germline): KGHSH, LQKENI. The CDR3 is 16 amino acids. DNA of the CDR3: TGTGCCAGCTCACCGCGGACTAGCGGGAACTCCTACGAGCAGTACTTC. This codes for CASSPRTSGNSYEQYF.

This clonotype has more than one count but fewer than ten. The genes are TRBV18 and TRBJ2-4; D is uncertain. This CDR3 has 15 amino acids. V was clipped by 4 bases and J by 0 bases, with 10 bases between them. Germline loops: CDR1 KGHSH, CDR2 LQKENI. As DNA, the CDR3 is TGTGCCAGCTCACTTGCTCAGACAGCCAAAAACATTCAGTACTTC. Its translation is CASSLAQTAKNIQYF.

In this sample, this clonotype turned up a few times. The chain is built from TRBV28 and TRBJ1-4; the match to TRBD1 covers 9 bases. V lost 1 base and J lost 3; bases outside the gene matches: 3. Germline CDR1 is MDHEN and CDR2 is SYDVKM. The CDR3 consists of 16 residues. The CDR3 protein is CASSLLGTGSNEKLFF. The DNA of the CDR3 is TGTGCCAGCAGTTTATTAGGGACAGGGTCTAATGAAAAACTGTTTTTT.

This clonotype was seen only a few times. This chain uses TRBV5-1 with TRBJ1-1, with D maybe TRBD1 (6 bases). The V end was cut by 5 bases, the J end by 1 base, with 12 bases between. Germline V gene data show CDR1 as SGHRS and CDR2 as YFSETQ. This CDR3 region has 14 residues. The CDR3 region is CASRLEGGNTEAFF. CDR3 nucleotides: TGCGCCAGCAGGCTCGAAGGGGGGAACACTGAAGCTTTCTTT.

Here the CDR3 reads CASSIWTRGRLSYEQYF. The DNA for the CDR3 is TGTGCCAGTAGTATATGGACTCGCGGGAGGCTCTCCTACGAGCAGTACTTC. J is TRBJ2-5 and V is TRBV19, with 8 nucleotides matching TRBD2. The end of the DNA is better explained by TRBJ2-7, so the J call may be wrong. The length of the CDR3 is 17 residues. Germline V CDR1 and CDR2: LNHDA, SQIVND (reference sequence).

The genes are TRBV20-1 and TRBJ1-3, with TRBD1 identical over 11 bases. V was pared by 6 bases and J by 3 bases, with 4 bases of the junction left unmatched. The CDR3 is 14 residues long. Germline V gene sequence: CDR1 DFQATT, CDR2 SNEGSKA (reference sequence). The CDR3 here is CSAPDRGLGNTIYF. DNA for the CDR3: TGCAGTGCCCCGGACAGGGGGCTTGGAAACACCATATATTTT.

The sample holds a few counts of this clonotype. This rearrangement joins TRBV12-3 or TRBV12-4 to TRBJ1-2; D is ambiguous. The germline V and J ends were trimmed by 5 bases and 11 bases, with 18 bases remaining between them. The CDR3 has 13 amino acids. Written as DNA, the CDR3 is TGTGCCAGCAGTCCCGCGCCGGCTGGGCGGTACACCTTC. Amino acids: CASSPAPAGRYTF.

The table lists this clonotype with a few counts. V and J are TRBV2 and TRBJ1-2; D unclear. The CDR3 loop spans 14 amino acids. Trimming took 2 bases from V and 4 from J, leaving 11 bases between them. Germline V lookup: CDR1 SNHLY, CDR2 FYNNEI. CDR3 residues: CASSEPGTAYGYTF. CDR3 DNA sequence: TGTGCCAGCAGTGAACCGGGTACAGCCTATGGCTACACCTTC.

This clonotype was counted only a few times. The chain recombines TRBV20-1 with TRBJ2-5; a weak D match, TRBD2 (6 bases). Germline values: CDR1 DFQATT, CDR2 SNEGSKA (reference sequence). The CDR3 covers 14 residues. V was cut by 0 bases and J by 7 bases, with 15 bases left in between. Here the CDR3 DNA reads TGCAGTGCTAGAGAAACCGGGACTGCCAGGACCCAGTACTTC. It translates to CSARETGTARTQYF.